This record covers a single T cell receptor beta chain. Its antigen is not identified. This specimen comes from a study of beta chain features in type 1 diabetes. Study-wide findings and caveats: Type 1 diabetes patients had TCRB CDR3s that were shorter (moderately but significantly so) in all four CD4+ subsets.

Expressed TCRB transcripts were sequenced because the isolated RNA had all been reverse transcribed beforehand. Clones were read by immunoSEQ multiplex PCR, and TCRdb kept only the in-frame ones, dropping some. Seen here are more than 300,000 clones, around 9% observed once, and the top ten hold roughly 0.99%. Every participating donor gave one draw, a heparinised blood sample averaging about 100 mL. V lost 5 bases and J lost 1; bases outside the gene matches: 2. Germline CDR1 and CDR2: MNHNS and SASEGT. The CDR3 sequence is 14 residues long. The specimen sequenced was central memory CD4+ T cells from blood. The receptor was derived from a man under 40 with type 1 diabetes. The chain combines TRBV6-1 with TRBJ1-5, with 7 bases identical to TRBD1. This CDR3 reads CASSPQGSNQPQHF. Written as DNA, the CDR3 is TGTGCCAGCAGTCCACAGGGGAGCAATCAGCCCCAGCATTTT.